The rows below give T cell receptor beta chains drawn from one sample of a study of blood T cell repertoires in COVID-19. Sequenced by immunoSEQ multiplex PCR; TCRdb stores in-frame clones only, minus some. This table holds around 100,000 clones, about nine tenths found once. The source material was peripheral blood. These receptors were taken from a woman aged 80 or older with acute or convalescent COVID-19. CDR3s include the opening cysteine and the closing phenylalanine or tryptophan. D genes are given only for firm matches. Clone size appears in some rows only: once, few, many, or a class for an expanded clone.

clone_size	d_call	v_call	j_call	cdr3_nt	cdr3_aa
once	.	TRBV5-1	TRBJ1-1	TGCGCCAGCAGCCCGGAGGGCCCGGGTTGGACTGAAGCTTTCTTT	CASSPEGPGWTEAFF
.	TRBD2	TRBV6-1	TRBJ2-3	TGTGCCAGCAGTGAAAGGAGGGGACTAGCGGTCCCAGATACGCAGTATTTT	CASSERRGLAVPDTQYF
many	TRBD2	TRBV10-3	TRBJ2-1	TGTGCCATCAGTGAGGAAGCGGGGGGGTACAATGAGCAGTTCTTC	CAISEEAGGYNEQFF
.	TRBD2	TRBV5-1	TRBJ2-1	TGCGCCAGCAGCGAAACCGGGACTAGCGGGGGGCACAATGAGCAGTTCTTC	CASSETGTSGGHNEQFF
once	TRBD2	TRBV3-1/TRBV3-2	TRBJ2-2	TGTGCCAGCAGCCAACGGACTAGCGGGTCGACAGGGGAGCTGTTTTTT	CASSQRTSGSTGELFF
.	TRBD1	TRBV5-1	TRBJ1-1	TGCGCCAGCAGCCTACAGGGGGTGAACACTGAAGCTTTCTTT	CASSLQGVNTEAFF
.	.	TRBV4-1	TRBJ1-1	TGCGCCAGCAGCCTAACAGAGAACACTGAAGCTTTCTTT	CASSLTENTEAFF
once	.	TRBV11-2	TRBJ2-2	TGTGCCAGCAGCCAATGGAGGGACACCGGGGAGCTGTTTTTT	CASSQWRDTGELFF
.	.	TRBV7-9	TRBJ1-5	TGTGCCAGCAGCTTGGGCAGTTTTGAGCCCCAGCATTTT	CASSLGSFEPQHF
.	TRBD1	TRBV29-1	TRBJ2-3	TGCAGCGTTGAAGGCAGCCGACAGGGGGTCGGCACAGATACGCAGTATTTT	CSVEGSRQGVGTDTQYF
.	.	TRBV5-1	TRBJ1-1	TGCGCCAGCAGCCTTCAGGAGGGAAGAGAAGCTTTCTTT	CASSLQEGREAFF
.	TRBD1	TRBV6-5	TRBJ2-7	TGTGCCAGCAGAACCTCAGGGGGCGAGCAGTACTTC	CASRTSGGEQYF
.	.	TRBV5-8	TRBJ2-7	TGTGCCAGCAGCTTCAGGGGTAGTTCGAGTTGGGACGAGCAGTACTTC	CASSFRGSSSWDEQYF
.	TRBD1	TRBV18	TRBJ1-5	TGTGCCAGCTCACATGGACAGGAAGCACAGCCCCAGCATTTT	CASSHGQEAQPQHF
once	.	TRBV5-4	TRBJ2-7	TGTGCCAGCAGCTTTTTAGGAGGGAGCTCCTACGAGCAGTACTTC	CASSFLGGSSYEQYF
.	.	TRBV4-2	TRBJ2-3	TGTGCCAGCAGCCAAGGGGGCGGGATCGACTTTGATACGCAGTATTTT	CASSQGGGIDFDTQYF
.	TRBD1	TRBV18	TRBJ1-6	TGTGCCAGCTCACCAGGCTTGGGACAGGTTAATTCACCCCTCCACTTT	CASSPGLGQVNSPLHF
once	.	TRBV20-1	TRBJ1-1	TGCAGTGCTACAGGGTACACTGAAGCTTTCTTT	CSATGYTEAFF
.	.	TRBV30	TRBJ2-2	TGTGCCTGGAGTGTACGGGCAGGGGTGAACACCGGGGAGCTGTTTTTT	CAWSVRAGVNTGELFF
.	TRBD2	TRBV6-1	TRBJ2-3	TGTGCCAGCAGTGAGGCCGGGACTAGGATACAGTATTTT	CASSEAGTRIQYF
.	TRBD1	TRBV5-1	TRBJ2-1	TGCGCCAGCAGCGCGGGACAGGCCTACAATGAGCAGTTCTTC	CASSAGQAYNEQFF
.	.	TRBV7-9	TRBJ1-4	TGTGCCAGCAGCTTGGGCGGAGGGAATGAAAAACTGTTTTTT	CASSLGGGNEKLFF
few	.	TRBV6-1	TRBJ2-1	TGTGCCAGCAGTGAACGAAGGAGGTCGGGCTACAATGAGCAGTTCTTC	CASSERRRSGYNEQFF
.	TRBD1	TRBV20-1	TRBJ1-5	TGCAGTGCTAGTGGGCAGGGGGCAGATAGCGGTCAGCCCCAGCATTTT	CSASGQGADSGQPQHF
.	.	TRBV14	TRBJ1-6	TGTGCCAGCAGCCATCTTCGTAATTCACCCCTCCACTTT	CASSHLRNSPLHF
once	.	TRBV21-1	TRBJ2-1	TGTGCCAGCAGCCAACACCCACAACAGGCAGGCGATGAGCAGTTCTTC	CASSQHPQQAGDEQFF
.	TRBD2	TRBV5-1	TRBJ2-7	TGCGCCAGCAGCTTGTCCACCCCCCTAGCGGGAGTTCGGTACGAGCAGTACTTC	CASSLSTPLAGVRYEQYF
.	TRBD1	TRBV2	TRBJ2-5	TGTGCCAGCAGTGAAACAGGGGGGTACCAAGAGACCCAGTACTTC	CASSETGGYQETQYF
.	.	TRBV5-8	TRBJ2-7	TGTGCCAGCAGCTTGGCGGGGGGCCGCTACGAGCAGTACTTC	CASSLAGGRYEQYF
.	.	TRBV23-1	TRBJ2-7	TGCGCCAGCAGTCAAGGGCTCCTGGGGGCCCACGAGCAGTACTTC	CASSQGLLGAHEQYF
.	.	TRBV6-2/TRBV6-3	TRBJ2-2	TGTGCCAGCAGCCCCGGGGGGCGGGAGCGGACCGGGGAGCTGTTTTTT	CASSPGGRERTGELFF
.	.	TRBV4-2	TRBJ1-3	TGTGCCAGCAGCCAGGCCACCGGGACTTCTGGAAACACCATATATTTT	CASSQATGTSGNTIYF
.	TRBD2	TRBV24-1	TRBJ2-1	TGTGCCACCAGTGAGTCCCCGGGACTAGGGTACAATGAGCAGTTCTTC	CATSESPGLGYNEQFF